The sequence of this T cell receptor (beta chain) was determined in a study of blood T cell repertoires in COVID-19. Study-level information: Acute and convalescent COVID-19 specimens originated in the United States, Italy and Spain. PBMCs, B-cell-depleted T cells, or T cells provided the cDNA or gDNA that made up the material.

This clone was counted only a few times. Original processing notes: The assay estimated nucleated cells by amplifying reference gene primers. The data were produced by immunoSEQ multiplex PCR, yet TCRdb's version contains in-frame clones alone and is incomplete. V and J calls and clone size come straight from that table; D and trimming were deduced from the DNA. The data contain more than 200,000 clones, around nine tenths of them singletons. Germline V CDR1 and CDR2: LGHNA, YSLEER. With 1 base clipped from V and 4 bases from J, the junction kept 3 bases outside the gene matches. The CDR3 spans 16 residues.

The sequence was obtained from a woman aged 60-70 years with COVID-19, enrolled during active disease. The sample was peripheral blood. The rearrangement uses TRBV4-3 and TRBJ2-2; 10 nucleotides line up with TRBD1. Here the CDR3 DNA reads TGCGCCAGCAGCCAAGTACGGACAGGGGGCACCGGGGAGCTGTTTTTT. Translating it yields CASSQVRTGGTGELFF.